Below, 12 T cell receptor beta chains from the same sample are listed, as sequenced in a study of T-cell reconstitution after alpha-beta-depleted transplantation in children. TCRbeta library construction was performed incorporating unique molecular identifiers. TCRdb itself ran the PCR reads through MiXCR, one entry per CDR3 protein. The table includes hundreds of thousands of distinct CDR3 sequences, less than 15% detected once. The specimen comprised PBMCs, sampled before TCRalphabeta/CD19-depleted stem cell transplant. These receptors all come from a girl between 2 and 10 years old with congenital amegakaryocytic thrombocytopenia, due to receive a stem cell transplant.

The chain combines TRBV5-1 with TRBJ2-7, with D maybe TRBD2 (6 bases). Germline CDR1 is SGHRS and CDR2 is YFSETQ. The CDR3 is made up of 14 amino acids. Between the trimmed V and J ends, which lost 5 bases and 7 bases, there was a span of 19 bases. This CDR3 is CASSFRDSLGEQYF. CDR3 nucleotides: TGCGCCAGCAGTTTCCGGGACTCCTTAGGAGAGCAGTACTTC.

This clonotype was seen more than once but under ten times. The chain employs TRBV12-3 or TRBV12-4 and TRBJ2-5, with no clear D. This CDR3 has 13 amino acids. V dropped 3 bases and J dropped 3 bases, with 8 bases sitting between them. The chain's CDR3 is CASSLVEEETQYF. The CDR3 DNA is TGTGCCAGCAGTTTGGTAGAAGAAGAGACCCAGTACTTC.

This clonotype was counted a few times. This chain links TRBV5-1 with TRBJ2-3; TRBD2 aligns across 12 bases. V lost 4 bases to trimming and J lost 1 base; unmatched junction nucleotides: 7. Germline-derived CDR1 and CDR2 are SGHRS and YFSETQ. The CDR3 is 17 residues long. In nucleotides, the CDR3 is TGCGCCAGCAGCCTCGGGCGACTAGCGGGAGGCACAGATACGCAGTATTTT. It is translated as CASSLGRLAGGTDTQYF.

This clonotype was recorded at least ten times. This chain joins TRBV29-1 and TRBJ2-7; 11 bases match TRBD2. Losses at the gene ends were 6 bases for V and 8 bases for J; bases not matched to a gene: 6. In germline, CDR1 is SQVTM, CDR2 ANQGSEA. The CDR3 has 12 amino acids. The CDR3 loop reads CSVRLAGGQQYF. CDR3 coding DNA: TGCAGCGTCAGATTAGCGGGAGGGCAGCAGTACTTC.

Ten or more counts support this clonotype. The CDR3 DNA is TGTGCCAGCAACCCCGGGACGAACTACAATGAGCAGTTCTTC. Amino acid sequence: CASNPGTNYNEQFF. The genes are TRBV2 and TRBJ2-1; D is perhaps TRBD1 or TRBD2 (5 bases each). With 7 bases removed from V and 3 bases from J, the gap between germline ends came to 13 bases. CDR1 and CDR2 (germline): SNHLY, FYNNEI. This CDR3 has 14 residues. The full variable domain, in which reference TRBV2 and TRBJ2-1 provide the parts outside the CDR3, is EPEVTQTPSHQVTQMGQEVILRCVPISNHLYFYWYRQILGQKVEFLVSFYNNEISEKSEIFDDQFSVERPDGSNFTLKIRSTKLEDSAMYFCASNPGTNYNEQFFGPGTRLTVL.

This clonotype showed up just a few times. J is TRBJ2-3 and V is TRBV7-2; TRBD2 matches 9 bases. The V and J ends lost 6 bases and 11 bases, in that order; junction bases with no gene match: 9. In germline, CDR1 is SGHTA, CDR2 FQGNSA. This CDR3 spans 13 amino acids. CDR3 loop: CASSPSGGNVQYF. The CDR3 bases are TGTGCCAGCAGTCCCAGCGGGGGGAACGTGCAGTATTTT.

Comments on this clonotype: The germline gene is not matched at one end of the junction; a read error may be the cause. The chain uses TRBV12-3 or TRBV12-4 and TRBJ2-6, with D maybe TRBD2 (7 bases). CDR3 length: 16 residues. The CDR3 bases are TGTGCCAGCACTAGGGGGGGTATCTCTGGGGCCAACGTCCCGACTTTC. Translating it yields CASTRGGISGANVPTF.

This clonotype appeared a few times. V is TRBV7-7 and J is TRBJ2-7; TRBD2 might be the D (6 bases). There are 15 residues in the CDR3. CDR1 and CDR2 from the germline V gene are SSHAT and FNYEAQ (reference sequence). The ends were cut back, 5 bases at V and 7 bases at J, with 21 bases in the middle. The DNA of the CDR3 is TGTGCCAGCAGCCCCTTGAGGCAGACTAGTTCAGAGCAGTACTTC. Its translation is CASSPLRQTSSEQYF.

There are a few counts of this clonotype. This sequence joins TRBV19 and TRBJ1-4; D remains unclear. Germline CDR1 LNHDA, CDR2 SQIVND (reference sequence). Trimming took off 3 bases at V and 8 bases at J, with 28 bases between the two ends. This CDR3 comprises 19 residues. In DNA form, the CDR3 reads TGTGCCAGTAGTATCCCCGAAACGAAACAATCGAGTTCGAACGAAAAACTGTTTTTT. Translating it yields CASSIPETKQSSSNEKLFF.

This clonotype was seen a few times. This sequence joins TRBV4-1 and TRBJ2-3; tentatively, D is TRBD2 (6 bases). The CDR3 spans 17 residues. V lost 4 bases and J lost 4, with 21 bases in between. CDR1 and CDR2 from the germline V gene are MGHRA and YSYEKL. This CDR3 is CASSPRRLVLGADTQYF. DNA for the CDR3: TGCGCCAGCAGCCCACGCCGACTAGTCTTGGGCGCAGATACGCAGTATTTT.

This chain joins TRBV20-1 and TRBJ2-7; D is possibly TRBD2 (6 bases). Germline V gene sequence: CDR1 DFQATT, CDR2 SNEGSKA (reference sequence). The CDR3 runs to 14 residues. V lost 3 bases and J lost 2, with 14 bases in between. DNA of the CDR3: TGCAGTGCTAGTTTTAGCGGCGTCCCCTACGAGCAGTACTTC. As protein: CSASFSGVPYEQYF.

This clonotype was counted between two and nine times. The CDR3 sequence is CASSIRVAGELFF. The CDR3 nucleotides are TGCGCCAGCAGCATAAGGGTGGCCGGGGAGCTGTTTTTT. The J gene is TRBJ2-2, the V gene TRBV5-1; D is ambiguous. Germline values: CDR1 SGHRS, CDR2 YFSETQ. This CDR3 spans 13 amino acids. Trimming cost V 4 bases and J 6 bases, with 10 bases left between them. Together with reference TRBV5-1 and TRBJ2-2, the CDR3 gives the full variable domain: KAGVTQTPRYLIKTRGQQVTLSCSPISGHRSVSWYQQTPGQGLQFLFEYFSETQRNKGNFPGRFSGRQFSNSRSEMNVSTLELGDSALYLCASSIRVAGELFFGEGSRLTVL.